These 3 T cell receptor beta chains came from one sample sequenced in a study of monozygotic twins with inflammatory bowel disease. TCRdb reanalyzed the 5' RACE reads, giving one entry per CDR3 protein sequence and no DNA. The table lists approximately 400,000 distinct CDR3 sequences, with 2% to 3% in the top ten. The sample consisted of blood. Receptor source: a human donor with ulcerative colitis or Crohn's disease, or a healthy co-twin of an affected twin (not recorded which).

The CDR3 loop is CASSPIGVETQYF. V is TRBV7-8 and J is TRBJ2-5; TCRdb proposes TRBD1, but this gene call is untestable without DNA. Per the germline V gene, CDR1 is SGHVS and CDR2 is FQNEAQ. The CDR3 covers 13 residues. Supplemented by reference TRBV7-8 and TRBJ2-5, the full variable domain reads GAGVSQSPRYKVAKRGQDVALRCDPISGHVSLFWYQQALGQGPEFLTYFQNEAQLDKSGLPSDRFFAERPEGSVSTLKIQRTQQEDSAVYLCASSPIGVETQYFGPGTRLLVL.

The chain couples TRBV7-9 to TRBJ1-2. The CDR3 runs to 16 residues. Germline V CDR1 and CDR2: SEHNR, FQNEAQ (reference sequence). This CDR3 is CASSSVEGGNFYGYTF.

CDR3 sequence: CASSFSPEAQYF. The rearrangement joins TRBV13 to TRBJ2-5. Germline CDR1 PRHDT, CDR2 FYEKMQ (reference sequence). The CDR3 runs 12 residues.